This T cell receptor (beta chain) emerged from a study of T cells after yellow fever vaccination. Study-wide findings and caveats: By day 5 rather than day 15, the secondary response had peaked, though it was weaker. Clones from primary vaccination mostly reappeared after the booster (96% CD4, about 88% CD8). In FACS-sorted repertoires, abundant clonotypes from the bulk population could appear as contaminants.

The study made its TCR cDNA through 5'RACE template switching. That step introduced a universal primer site along with UMIs. One entry per CDR3 protein, called by TCRdb with MiXCR from the 5' RACE reads. The repertoire has some 110,000 distinct CDR3 sequences, around 8% of them found once; the top ten carry about 25%. V was pared by 6 bases and J by 2 bases, with 11 bases between. Germline V CDR1 and CDR2: ENHRY, SYGVKD. This CDR3 region has 13 residues. This clonotype was counted many times. Its cognate antigen is unknown. The chain links TRBV10-3 to TRBJ2-7, with unresolved D. The TCR originated in a man younger than 45 who received the YFV17D yellow fever vaccine. This material consisted of CD8+ T cells sorted from PBMCs, taken 45 days after the yellow fever booster vaccination. The CDR3 sequence is CAISRDDTYEQYF. The CDR3 DNA reads as TGTGCCATCAGCCGAGATGATACCTACGAGCAGTACTTC.